One sample yielded the 21 T cell receptor beta chains listed below, sequenced in a study of blood T cell repertoires in COVID-19. Measured with immunoSEQ multiplex PCR; TCRdb has only the in-frame clones, and not every one. The sample holds about 350,000 clones, about nine tenths seen once. Sequenced material: peripheral blood. These receptors were collected from a woman in her 70s with COVID-19, enrolled during active disease.

The rearrangement uses TRBV19 and TRBJ1-2, with D perhaps TRBD1 (5 bases). CDR3 length: 13 amino acids. The germline gives CDR1 LNHDA, CDR2 SQIVND (reference sequence). The V end lost 5 bases, the J end lost 8 bases, and 15 bases lay between the germline ends. The CDR3 sequence: CASSPLGGGGYTF. Here the CDR3 DNA reads TGTGCCAGTAGTCCCCTTGGGGGAGGCGGCTACACCTTC.

In this sample, this clone turned up a few times. The J gene is TRBJ1-6, the V gene TRBV23-1; D call uncertain. TRBV23-1 is filed as an ORF, its function uncertain. Trimming removed 4 bases at V and 7 bases at J, with 11 bases between. The CDR3 has 14 amino acids. For the CDR3, the DNA is TGCGCCAGCAGTCGCGTGGGGAGAAATTCACCCCTCCACTTT. Amino acids: CASSRVGRNSPLHF.

V is TRBV5-1 and J is TRBJ1-2; possible D gene TRBD1, 5 bases. V shed 5 bases and J shed 8 bases, with 19 bases lying between them. Looked up from germline, CDR1 is SGHRS and CDR2 is YFSETQ. This CDR3 comprises 14 residues. The CDR3 protein is CASSFGGEIGGYTF. The DNA of the CDR3 is TGCGCCAGCAGTTTCGGGGGAGAAATCGGCGGCTACACCTTC.

V is TRBV5-1 and J is TRBJ1-4; D remains ambiguous. Per germline, CDR1 SGHRS and CDR2 YFSETQ. CDR3 length equals 15 residues. V lost 3 bases and J 5 bases, leaving 14 bases between the germline ends. The chain's CDR3 is CASSSSGSRNEKLFF. As DNA, the CDR3 is TGCGCCAGCAGCTCATCTGGGTCGCGGAATGAAAAACTGTTTTTT.

The chain combines TRBV19 with TRBJ1-2, with TRBD1 identical over 7 bases. Germline V gene sequence: CDR1 LNHDA, CDR2 SQIVND (reference sequence). The CDR3 consists of 14 residues. The junction had 9 bases not matched to a gene; V was cut back by 6 bases and J by 5 bases. The CDR3 bases are TGTGCCAGTAGAGCCGTCGGACAGGCTTATGGCTACACCTTC. As protein: CASRAVGQAYGYTF.

This chain links TRBV6-1 with TRBJ1-2; 8 bases align to TRBD1. The CDR3 runs to 15 residues. Losses at the gene ends were 2 bases for V and 0 bases for J; bases not matched to a gene: 2. In germline, CDR1 is MNHNS, CDR2 SASEGT. CDR3 nucleotides: TGTGCCAGCAGTGAAACGGACAGGGCTAACTATGGCTACACCTTC. This sequence encodes CASSETDRANYGYTF.

The chain joins TRBV6-5 to TRBJ2-3, with 10 bases matching TRBD2. The V gene's germline CDR1 is MNHEY and CDR2 SVGAGI. V lost 6 bases to trimming and J lost 2 bases; unmatched junction nucleotides: 5. CDR3 size: 15 residues. The CDR3 DNA sequence: TGTGCCAGCAGCCTTAGCGGGGGGAACACAGATACGCAGTATTTT. This gives the protein CASSLSGGNTDTQYF.

This sequence joins TRBV6-5 and TRBJ1-1; a possible D gene is TRBD1 (5 bases). V lost 0 bases and J 1 base, leaving 12 bases between the germline ends. Germline values: CDR1 MNHEY, CDR2 SVGAGI. This CDR3 contains 16 residues. Here the CDR3 reads CASSYSGANSNTEAFF. The CDR3, as DNA: TGTGCCAGCAGTTACTCAGGGGCCAACTCGAACACTGAAGCTTTCTTT.

V is TRBV19 and J is TRBJ2-2; 7 bases line up with TRBD2. V was clipped by 3 bases and J by 5 bases; unmatched bases: 6. Per the germline V gene, CDR1 is LNHDA and CDR2 is SQIVND (reference sequence). CDR3 length: 15 amino acids. CDR3 DNA sequence: TGTGCCAGTAGTATGGGGAGGGACCAAACCGGGGAGCTGTTTTTT. Its translation: CASSMGRDQTGELFF.

The CDR3 coding sequence is TGTGCCAGCAGCTCGCAAACAGGGGGCACTGAAGCTTTCTTT. It translates to CASSSQTGGTEAFF. This sequence joins TRBV7-2 and TRBJ1-1; 8 nucleotides line up with TRBD1. The germline gives CDR1 SGHTA, CDR2 FQGNSA. This CDR3 spans 14 amino acids. The junction had 5 bases not matched to a gene; V was cut back by 4 bases and J by 4 bases.

The rearrangement uses TRBV29-1 and TRBJ2-1; a possible D gene is TRBD1 (6 bases). With 2 bases removed from V and 0 bases from J, the gap between germline ends came to 11 bases. The CDR3 has 15 amino acids. Germline V gene data show CDR1 as SQVTM and CDR2 as ANQGSEA. The CDR3 DNA sequence: TGCAGCGTTGAATATGAGACAGGCTCCTACAATGAGCAGTTCTTC. Encoded protein: CSVEYETGSYNEQFF.

The gene calls are TRBV7-7 and TRBJ2-7; no reliable D call. Germline V gives CDR1 SSHAT, CDR2 FNYEAQ (reference sequence). V was clipped by 0 bases and J by 0 bases, with 6 bases between them. CDR3 length: 14 residues. The CDR3 DNA follows: TGTGCCAGCAGCTTAGCGGAGCACTCCTACGAGCAGTACTTC. This gives the protein CASSLAEHSYEQYF.

The V call is TRBV19, the J call TRBJ1-1; no clear D. This CDR3 is built from 13 residues. Germline V CDR1 and CDR2: LNHDA, SQIVND (reference sequence). V lost 2 bases, J lost 10 bases, and 14 bases lay in between. CDR3 protein: CASSILGRPRAFF. CDR3 nucleotide sequence: TGTGCCAGTAGTATATTGGGCAGACCAAGAGCTTTCTTT. The full variable domain, with the rest looked up from reference TRBV19 and TRBJ1-1, is DGGITQSPKYLFRKEGQNVTLSCEQNLNHDAMYWYRQDPGQGLRLIYYSQIVNDFQKGDIAEGYSVSREKKESFPLTVTSAQKNPTAFYLCASSILGRPRAFFGQGTRLTVV.

This sequence joins TRBV11-3 and TRBJ2-1; 9 nucleotides line up with TRBD1. J gave up 7 bases and V 5 bases, and 9 bases lay outside the gene matches. Looked up from germline, CDR1 is SGHNT and CDR2 is YENEEA. The CDR3 is 15 amino acids. DNA for the CDR3: TGTGCCAGCAGCCTTGGACAGGGGACGACGAATGAGCAGTTCTTC. It is translated as CASSLGQGTTNEQFF.

This chain joins TRBV30 and TRBJ1-1; 9 positions agree with TRBD1. The germline CDR1 and CDR2 sequences are GTSNPN and SVGIG (reference sequence). The CDR3 runs 13 residues. After removal of 1 base from V and 5 bases from J, the junction contained 2 bases not matched to a gene. As DNA, the CDR3 is TGTGCCTGGAGTGGACAGGGGGTAACTGAAGCTTTCTTT. The encoded protein is CAWSGQGVTEAFF.

The chain employs TRBV7-8 and TRBJ1-5; tentatively, D is TRBD1 (5 bases). The CDR3 has 13 residues. The V gene lost 3 bases and the J gene lost 14 bases, with 17 bases spanning the gap. Germline V gene sequence: CDR1 SGHVS, CDR2 FQNEAQ. DNA of the CDR3: TGTGCCAGCAGCTTGGGGGGGGGAATAAATAAGCATTTT. Its protein product is CASSLGGGINKHF.

The rearrangement uses TRBV29-1 and TRBJ1-2; the match to TRBD1 covers 7 bases. Germline lookup yields CDR1 SQVTM and CDR2 ANQGSEA. This CDR3 region has 12 residues. The CDR3 protein is CTIAQGERGYTF. CDR3 nucleotide sequence: TGCACCATCGCGCAGGGGGAAAGGGGCTACACCTTC.

The V gene is TRBV19, the J gene TRBJ2-7; 10 bases are shared with TRBD1. The CDR3 runs to 13 residues. Trimming at V came to 10 bases and at J to 2 bases, leaving 5 bases not matched to a gene. Germline values: CDR1 LNHDA, CDR2 SQIVND (reference sequence). The CDR3 reads CATRGQGAYEQYF. The CDR3 bases are TGTGCCACCCGAGGACAGGGGGCCTACGAGCAGTACTTC.

J is TRBJ1-1 and V is TRBV9; D possibly corresponds to TRBD1 (6 bases). The length of the CDR3 is 14 residues. V lost 7 bases and J 3 bases, leaving 16 bases between the germline ends. The germline gives CDR1 SGDLS, CDR2 YYNGEE. CDR3 in amino acids: CASGRQAGDTEAFF. The CDR3 region has the DNA TGTGCCAGCGGAAGACAGGCGGGGGACACTGAAGCTTTCTTT.

This chain connects TRBV2 to TRBJ1-1; possibly TRBD1 for D (6 bases). This CDR3 is built from 16 residues. Germline V gene data show CDR1 as SNHLY and CDR2 as FYNNEI. V lost 5 bases, J lost 0 bases, and 16 bases lay in between. CDR3 bases: TGTGCCAGCAGTCCGCGGCGGACAGTGTTGAACACTGAAGCTTTCTTT. Translating gives CASSPRRTVLNTEAFF.

V is TRBV10-2 and J is TRBJ1-1; tentative D call: TRBD1 (5 bases). Germline CDR1 and CDR2: WSHSY and SAAADI. V gave up 8 bases and J gave up 4 bases, with 17 bases separating them. The length of the CDR3 is 14 residues. As DNA, the CDR3 is TGCGCCAGCCGCTGGGGCCAGGAGACCACTGAAGCTTTCTTT. Translation: CASRWGQETTEAFF.